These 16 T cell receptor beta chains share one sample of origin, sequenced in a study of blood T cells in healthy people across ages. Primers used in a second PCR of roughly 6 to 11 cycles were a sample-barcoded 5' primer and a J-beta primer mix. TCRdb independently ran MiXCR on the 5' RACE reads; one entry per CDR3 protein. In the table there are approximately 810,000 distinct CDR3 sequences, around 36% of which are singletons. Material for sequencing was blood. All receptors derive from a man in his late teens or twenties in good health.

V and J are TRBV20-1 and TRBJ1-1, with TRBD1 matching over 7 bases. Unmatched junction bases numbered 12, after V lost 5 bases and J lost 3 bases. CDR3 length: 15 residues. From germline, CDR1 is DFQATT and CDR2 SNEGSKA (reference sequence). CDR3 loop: CSAGFLGGEDTEAFF. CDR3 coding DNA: TGCAGTGCTGGTTTTTTAGGGGGCGAAGACACTGAAGCTTTCTTT.

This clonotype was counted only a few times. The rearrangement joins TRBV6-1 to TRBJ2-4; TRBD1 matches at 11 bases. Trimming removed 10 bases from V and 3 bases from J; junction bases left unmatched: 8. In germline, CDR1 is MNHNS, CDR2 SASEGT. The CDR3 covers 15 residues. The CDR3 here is CAIFSGTGGKNIQYF. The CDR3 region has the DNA TGTGCCATCTTTTCCGGGACAGGGGGCAAAAACATTCAGTACTTC.

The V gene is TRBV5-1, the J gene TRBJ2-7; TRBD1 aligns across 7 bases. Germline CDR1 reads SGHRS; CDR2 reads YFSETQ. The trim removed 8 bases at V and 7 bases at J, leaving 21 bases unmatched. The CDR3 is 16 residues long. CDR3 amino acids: CASNPIAPQGYNEQYF. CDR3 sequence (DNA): TGCGCCAGTAACCCTATAGCCCCACAGGGGTACAATGAGCAGTACTTC. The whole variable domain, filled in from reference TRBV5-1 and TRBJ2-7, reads KAGVTQTPRYLIKTRGQQVTLSCSPISGHRSVSWYQQTPGQGLQFLFEYFSETQRNKGNFPGRFSGRQFSNSRSEMNVSTLELGDSALYLCASNPIAPQGYNEQYFGPGTRLTVT.

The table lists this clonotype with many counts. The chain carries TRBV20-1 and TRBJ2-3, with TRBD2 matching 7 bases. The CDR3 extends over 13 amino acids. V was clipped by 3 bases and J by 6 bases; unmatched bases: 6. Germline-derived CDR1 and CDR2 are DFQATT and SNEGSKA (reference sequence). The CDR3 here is CSASGRGVDTQYF. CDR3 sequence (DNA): TGCAGTGCTAGTGGCCGGGGGGTTGATACGCAGTATTTT.

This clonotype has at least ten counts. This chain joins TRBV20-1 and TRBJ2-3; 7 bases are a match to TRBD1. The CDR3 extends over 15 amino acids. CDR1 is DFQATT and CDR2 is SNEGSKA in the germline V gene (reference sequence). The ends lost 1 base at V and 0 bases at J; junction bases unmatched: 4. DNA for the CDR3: TGCAGTGCTAGAGTAGGGACAGCAAGCACAGATACGCAGTATTTT. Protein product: CSARVGTASTDTQYF.

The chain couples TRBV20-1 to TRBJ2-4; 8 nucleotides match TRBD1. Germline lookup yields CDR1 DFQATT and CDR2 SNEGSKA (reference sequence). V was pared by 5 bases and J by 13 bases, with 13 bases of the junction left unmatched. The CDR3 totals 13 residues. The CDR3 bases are TGCAGTGCTCGCAAGCAGGGGGCTCGTGAGCAGTACTTC. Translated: CSARKQGAREQYF.

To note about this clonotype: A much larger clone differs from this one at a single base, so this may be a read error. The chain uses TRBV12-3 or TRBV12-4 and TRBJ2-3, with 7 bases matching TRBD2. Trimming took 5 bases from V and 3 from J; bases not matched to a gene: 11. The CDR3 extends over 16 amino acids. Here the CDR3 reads CASSPGTGLTTDTQYF. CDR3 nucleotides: TGTGCCAGCAGTCCAGGGACGGGACTAACAACAGATACGCAGTATTTT.

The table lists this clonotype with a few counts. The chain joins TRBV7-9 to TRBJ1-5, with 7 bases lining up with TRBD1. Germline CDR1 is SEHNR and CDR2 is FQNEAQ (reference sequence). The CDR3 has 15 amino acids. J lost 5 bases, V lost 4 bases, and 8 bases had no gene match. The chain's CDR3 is CASSSGDRDDQPQHF. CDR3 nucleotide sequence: TGTGCCAGCAGCTCTGGCGACAGGGATGATCAGCCCCAGCATTTT.

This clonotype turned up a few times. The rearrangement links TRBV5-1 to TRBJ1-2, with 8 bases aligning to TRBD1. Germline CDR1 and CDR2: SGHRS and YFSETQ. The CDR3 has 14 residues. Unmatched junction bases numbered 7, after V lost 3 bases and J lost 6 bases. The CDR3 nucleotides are TGCGCCAGCAGCTGGGCAGGGGGCGTCGATGGCTACACCTTC. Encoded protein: CASSWAGGVDGYTF.

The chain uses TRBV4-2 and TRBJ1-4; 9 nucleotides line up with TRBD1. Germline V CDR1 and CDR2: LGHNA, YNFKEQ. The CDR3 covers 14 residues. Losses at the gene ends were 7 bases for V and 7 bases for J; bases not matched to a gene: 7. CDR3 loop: CASTSQGAPEKLFF. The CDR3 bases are TGTGCCAGCACCTCACAGGGGGCGCCTGAAAAACTGTTTTTT.

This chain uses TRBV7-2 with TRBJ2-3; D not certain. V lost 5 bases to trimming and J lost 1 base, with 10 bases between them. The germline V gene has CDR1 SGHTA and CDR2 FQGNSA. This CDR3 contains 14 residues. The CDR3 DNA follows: TGTACCAGCAGCAGACGATGGGGCACAGATACGCAGTATTTT. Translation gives CTSSRRWGTDTQYF.

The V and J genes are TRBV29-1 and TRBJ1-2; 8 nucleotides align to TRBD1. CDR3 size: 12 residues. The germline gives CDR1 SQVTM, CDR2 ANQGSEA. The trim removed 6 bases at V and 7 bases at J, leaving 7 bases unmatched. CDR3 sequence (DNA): TGCAGCGTGGACGCGGACAGGGTTGGCTACACCTTC. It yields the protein CSVDADRVGYTF.

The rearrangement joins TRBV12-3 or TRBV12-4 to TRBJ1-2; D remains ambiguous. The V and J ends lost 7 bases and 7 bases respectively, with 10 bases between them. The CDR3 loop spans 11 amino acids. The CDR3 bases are TGTGCCAGCATCTCCGGACCTGGCTACACCTTC. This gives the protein CASISGPGYTF.

CDR3 in DNA: TGTGCCAGCAGACCGAGCGTCCCCACAGATACGCAGTATTTT. It codes for CASRPSVPTDTQYF. This chain joins TRBV7-9 and TRBJ2-3, with D unresolved. This CDR3 region has 14 residues. Trimming removed 6 bases from V and 2 bases from J, with 12 bases in between. Looked up from germline, CDR1 is SEHNR and CDR2 is FQNEAQ (reference sequence).

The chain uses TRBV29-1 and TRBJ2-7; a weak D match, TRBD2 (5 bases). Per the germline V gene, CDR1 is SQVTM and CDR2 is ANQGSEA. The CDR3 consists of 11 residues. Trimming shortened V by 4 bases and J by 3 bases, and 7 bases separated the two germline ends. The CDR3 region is CSVVGDYEQYF. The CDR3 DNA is TGCAGCGTTGTCGGGGACTACGAGCAGTACTTC.

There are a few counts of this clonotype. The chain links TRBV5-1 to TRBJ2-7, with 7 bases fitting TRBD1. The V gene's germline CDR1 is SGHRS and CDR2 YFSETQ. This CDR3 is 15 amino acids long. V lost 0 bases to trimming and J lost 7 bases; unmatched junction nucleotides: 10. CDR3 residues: CASSLDGTDYNEQYF. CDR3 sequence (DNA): TGCGCCAGCAGCTTGGACGGGACAGACTACAATGAGCAGTACTTC.